The 14 T cell receptor beta chains listed next were all sequenced from one sample in a study of blood T cell repertoires in COVID-19. Here immunoSEQ multiplex PCR was the method, and the copy in TCRdb shows in-frame clones only, minus some. The table has some 180,000 clones, 65% to 80% seen once; the top ten hold over 15%. Sequencing used PBMCs or T cells enriched from blood (not recorded which). These receptors were obtained from a woman in her 70s in a cohort exposed to, infected with or recovered from COVID-19 (not recorded which).

This clone was seen only once. The gene calls are TRBV27 and TRBJ1-6; perhaps TRBD1 as D (6 bases). The CDR3 is made up of 14 amino acids. The germline CDR1 and CDR2 sequences are MNHEY and SMNVEV (reference sequence). Trimming shortened V by 6 bases and J by 8 bases, and 14 bases separated the two germline ends. CDR3 region: CASRWGLRDSPLHF. The CDR3 bases are TGTGCCAGCAGATGGGGGCTCAGGGATTCACCCCTCCACTTT.

The rearrangement links TRBV7-2 to TRBJ2-2, with 9 bases fitting TRBD1. The V gene end was trimmed by 5 bases and the J gene end by 5 bases; junction bases not matched to a gene: 12. Germline V gives CDR1 SGHTA, CDR2 FQGNSA. The CDR3 runs to 17 residues. The CDR3 DNA reads as TGTGCCAGCAGCCCGGGAGTACAGGGGGCGCGAACCGGGGAGCTGTTTTTT. It codes for CASSPGVQGARTGELFF.

This clone was seen a handful of times. The V gene is TRBV11-2, the J gene TRBJ1-5; D is unclear. V was clipped by 7 bases and J by 4 bases, with 23 bases between them. The CDR3 runs 17 residues. Germline V CDR1 and CDR2: SGHAT, FQNNGV. As DNA, the CDR3 is TGTGCCAGCATTAGTTCCCGGGGAGGGATGCTGAATCAGCCCCAGCATTTT. Amino acids: CASISSRGGMLNQPQHF. The entire variable domain, with the rest obtained from reference TRBV11-2 and TRBJ1-5, is as follows: EAGVAQSPRYKIIEKRQSVAFWCNPISGHATLYWYQQILGQGPKLLIQFQNNGVVDDSQLPKDRFSAERLKGVDSTLKIQPAKLEDSAVYLCASISSRGGMLNQPQHFGDGTRLSIL.

Here the CDR3 reads CASSFNRNGTGGYNEQFF. The CDR3 DNA is TGTGCCAGCAGCTTTAACCGAAACGGGACAGGGGGCTACAATGAGCAGTTCTTC. The rearrangement uses TRBV9 and TRBJ2-1; 11 nucleotides match TRBD1. This CDR3 is 18 amino acids long. With 4 bases clipped from V and 3 bases from J, the junction kept 12 bases outside the gene matches. Germline CDR1 and CDR2: SGDLS and YYNGEE. Full variable domain (rest looked up from reference TRBV9 and TRBJ2-1): DSGVTQTPKHLITATGQRVTLRCSPRSGDLSVYWYQQSLDQGLQFLIQYYNGEERAKGNILERFSAQQFPDLHSELNLSSLELGDSALYFCASSFNRNGTGGYNEQFFGPGTRLTVL.

The chain is built from TRBV25-1 and TRBJ2-7; the D gene is possibly TRBD2 (6 bases). The CDR3 covers 14 residues. The germline V gene has CDR1 MGHDK and CDR2 SYGVNS. V shed 3 bases and J shed 3 bases, with 12 bases lying between them. The CDR3 DNA reads TGTGCCAGCAGTGACCCGTCGCGGGGCTACGAGCAGTACTTC. Translation gives CASSDPSRGYEQYF.

The CDR3 coding sequence is TGTGCCAGCAGCTTATATGAGGGAGGCACTGAAGCTTTCTTT. Translated, it gives CASSLYEGGTEAFF. The chain couples TRBV11-2 to TRBJ1-1; D is uncertain. CDR3 size: 14 residues. V lost 2 bases to trimming and J lost 4 bases, with 11 bases between them. Germline lookup yields CDR1 SGHAT and CDR2 FQNNGV.

This clone was seen only a few times. The V call is TRBV20-1, the J call TRBJ2-1; 8 nucleotides line up with TRBD2. CDR3 length: 11 amino acids. V shed 6 bases and J 8 bases; nucleotides not matched to a gene: 3. CDR1 and CDR2 from the germline V gene are DFQATT and SNEGSKA (reference sequence). CDR3 DNA: TGCAGTGCCGCGGGGGGCGATGAGCAGTTCTTC. Translating gives CSAAGGDEQFF.

Here the CDR3 reads CATGASGMDGQETQYF. The CDR3 DNA is TGTGCCACCGGGGCTAGCGGGATGGATGGCCAAGAGACCCAGTACTTC. The chain recombines TRBV15 with TRBJ2-5, with 9 bases that match TRBD2. V lost 8 bases and J lost 1; bases outside the gene matches: 11. CDR3 length: 16 amino acids. The V gene's germline CDR1 is LNHNV and CDR2 YYDKDF (reference sequence).

The rearrangement uses TRBV6-2 or TRBV6-3 and TRBJ2-7; 7 bases fit TRBD2. The CDR3 loop spans 15 amino acids. The trim removed 2 bases at V and 3 bases at J, leaving 7 bases unmatched. Germline CDR1 MNHEY, CDR2 SVGEGT. Here the CDR3 DNA reads TGTGCCAGCAGTTACGACAGCGGGAACCTCTACGAGCAGTACTTC. Translating it yields CASSYDSGNLYEQYF.

The chain's CDR3 is CASSLTSGRWETQYF. The CDR3 coding sequence is TGCGCCAGCAGCTTGACTAGCGGGAGATGGGAGACCCAGTACTTC. The chain recombines TRBV5-1 with TRBJ2-5; 11 bases are shared with TRBD2. This CDR3 comprises 15 residues. Germline values: CDR1 SGHRS, CDR2 YFSETQ. The J segment lost 5 bases and the V segment lost 1 base, leaving 4 bases of the junction unmatched.

V and J are TRBV7-2 and TRBJ2-1; 11 nucleotides match TRBD2. The CDR3 spans 17 residues. Germline values: CDR1 SGHTA, CDR2 FQGNSA. The V gene end was trimmed by 1 base and the J gene end by 4 bases; junction bases not matched to a gene: 6. The CDR3 protein is CASSLVASGRTYNEQFF. In nucleotides, the CDR3 is TGTGCCAGCAGCTTAGTTGCTAGCGGGAGGACTTACAATGAGCAGTTCTTC.

The chain couples TRBV29-1 to TRBJ2-1; D remains unclear. This CDR3 spans 10 amino acids. Trimming removed 4 bases from V and 10 bases from J, with 8 bases in between. CDR1 is SQVTM, CDR2 ANQGSEA, per germline. CDR3 DNA: TGCAGCGTTGTGACTGTCGAGCAGTTCTTC. Encoded protein: CSVVTVEQFF.

V usage is TRBV6-5 and J usage is TRBJ2-7; 10 bases agree with TRBD1. Trimming took 6 bases from V and 5 from J; bases not matched to a gene: 10. This CDR3 has 15 amino acids. Per germline, CDR1 MNHEY and CDR2 SVGAGI. The CDR3 loop is CASRTGGQGRDEQYF. For the CDR3, the DNA is TGTGCCAGCAGGACCGGGGGACAGGGGAGAGACGAGCAGTACTTC.

The CDR3 DNA is TGTGCCAGCAGCGAGAGGGTTGGGACAGCCCAAGAGACCCAGTACTTC. Translation gives CASSERVGTAQETQYF. J is TRBJ2-5 and V is TRBV5-6; 7 nucleotides agree with TRBD1. V gave up 4 bases and J gave up 1 base; unmatched junction bases: 10. The CDR3 totals 16 residues. Germline loops: CDR1 SGHDT, CDR2 YYEEEE.